This entry describes one TCR beta chain. The RNA usage for each TCR library was around 4,000 ng of total RNA. Two nested PCRs, approximately 16 and 10 cycles, amplified TCRalpha and TCRbeta cDNA. No DNA is given; TCRdb re-called the 5' RACE reads and lists each CDR3 protein once. This table lists approximately 330,000 distinct CDR3 sequences. CDR1 is SGHRS, CDR2 YFSETQ, per germline. The CDR3 spans 15 residues. The sample originates from a study of monozygotic twins with inflammatory bowel disease. This TCR was sampled from a human donor with ulcerative colitis or Crohn's disease, or a healthy co-twin of an affected twin (not recorded which). This chain links TRBV5-1 with TRBJ2-3. Source material: blood. CDR3: CASSLGIIGTDTQYF. Filled out from reference TRBV5-1 and TRBJ2-3, the complete variable domain reads KAGVTQTPRYLIKTRGQQVTLSCSPISGHRSVSWYQQTPGQGLQFLFEYFSETQRNKGNFPGRFSGRQFSNSRSEMNVSTLELGDSALYLCASSLGIIGTDTQYFGPGTRLTVL.